This T cell receptor beta chain is from a study of regulatory T cells in long-lasting Graves disease. Time point of the sample: newly diagnosed GD, antithyroid drugs for less than 3 months. Preparation of the TCR library used RNA extracted from PBMCs. The CDR3 is made up of 14 amino acids. Trimming pared 2 bases from V and 4 bases from J, leaving 11 bases between. The V gene's germline CDR1 is MNHEY and CDR2 SMNVEV (reference sequence). Building the TCR beta libraries relied on iRepertoire HTBI primers, and CDR3 regions underwent Arm-PCR. TCRdb recomputed calls from the multiplex PCR reads with MiXCR, one row per CDR3 protein. The repertoire holds under 450,000 distinct CDR3 sequences, about a sixth seen once, with 20% in the top ten. This clonotype was recorded at least ten times. Its antigen is as yet unknown. The study's findings and limits: The study found TRBV28, TRBJ1-2 and TRBJ2-5 favored in persistent disease. Persistent patients shared thousands of public clonotypes among themselves. Newly diagnosed patients shared fewer, at about a thousand.

The same sample was also used in a study of T cells in Graves' hyperthyroidism and ophthalmopathy. That publication notes: Stable hyperthyroidism: no ophthalmopathy progression over 18 months of follow-up. Exclusion followed for patients with uncontrolled infection, other autoimmune disease, pregnancy or lactation.

This clonotype was sampled from a woman between 18 and 30 years old with Graves disease. The sequenced sample was peripheral blood mononuclear cells (PBMCs), obtained at new diagnosis, from a patient treated with antithyroid drugs. This sequence joins TRBV27 and TRBJ1-1, with D possibly being TRBD1 (5 bases). CDR3 nucleotide sequence: TGTGCCAGCAGTTTACAGGGCCCGAGCACTGAAGCTTTCTTT. As protein: CASSLQGPSTEAFF.